One sample yielded the 20 T cell receptor beta chains listed below, sequenced in a study of regulatory dendritic cells for organ transplantation. Clones were read by immunoSEQ multiplex PCR, and TCRdb kept only the in-frame ones, dropping some. Of 26,000 or so clones in the sample, roughly 85% are singletons; the top ten hold around 0.1%. The specimen sequenced was naive CD4+ T cells from blood. Subset defined: CD45RA+ naive T cells. All receptors derive from a human donor in good health.

CDR3 bases: TGTGCCAGCAGCGCTAGCGGGGGGGCCTTATACAATGAGCAGTTCTTC. It codes for CASSASGGALYNEQFF. The V and J genes are TRBV7-2 and TRBJ2-1; 12 bases align to TRBD2. CDR1 is SGHTA, CDR2 FQGNSA, per germline. This CDR3 region has 16 residues. V shed 5 bases, J shed 4 bases, and the junction held 6 bases outside the gene matches. Using reference TRBV7-2 and TRBJ2-1 for the parts outside the CDR3, the full variable domain is GAGVSQSPSNKVTEKGKDVELRCDPISGHTALYWYRQSLGQGLEFLIYFQGNSAPDKSGLPSDRFSAERTGGSVSTLTIQRTQQEDSAVYLCASSASGGALYNEQFFGPGTRLTVL.

This clone was seen more than once but under ten times. The chain combines TRBV25-1 with TRBJ1-6, with TRBD1 identical over 8 bases. Germline CDR1 is MGHDK and CDR2 is SYGVNS. The V gene end was trimmed by 6 bases and the J gene end by 11 bases; junction bases not matched to a gene: 9. The CDR3 extends over 14 amino acids. The CDR3 DNA reads TGTGCCAGCAGCCAGACAGGGGCTTCGACACCCCTCCACTTT. Its translation: CASSQTGASTPLHF.

The chain employs TRBV7-2 and TRBJ2-1, with a possible D match to TRBD2 (5 bases). V lost 1 base and J 5 bases, leaving 12 bases between the germline ends. CDR1 and CDR2 from the germline V gene are SGHTA and FQGNSA. The CDR3 loop spans 15 amino acids. CDR3 sequence reads: CASSLGKRTNNEQFF. The CDR3 bases are TGTGCCAGCAGCTTAGGCAAGCGGACGAACAATGAGCAGTTCTTC.

This clone was counted a few times. The J gene is TRBJ1-5, the V gene TRBV19, with 8 positions matching TRBD1. Trimming cost V 5 bases and J 6 bases; bases outside gene matches: 12. Germline V lookup: CDR1 LNHDA, CDR2 SQIVND (reference sequence). The CDR3 has 16 residues. The CDR3: CASSSKQGVGGQPQHF. CDR3 nucleotides: TGTGCCAGTAGTTCTAAACAGGGGGTCGGCGGTCAGCCCCAGCATTTT.

The chain carries TRBV21-1 and TRBJ1-5; the D call TRBD1 from the table was never checked on the DNA. TRBV21-1 corresponds to a pseudogene. The CDR3 totals 16 residues. The CDR3 DNA is TGTGCCAGCAGCAATCGGGACAGACATAGCAATCAGCCCCAGCATTTT. It is translated as CASSNRDRHSNQPQHF.

The CDR3 coding sequence is TGTGCCAGCAGTTTATTGGGACTAGCGGGGGGTGGCAATGAGCAGTTCTTC. Translated, it gives CASSLLGLAGGGNEQFF. V and J are TRBV27 and TRBJ2-1, with TRBD2 matching 15 bases. The V segment lost 1 base and the J segment 6 bases; nucleotides outside the gene matches: 4. Germline V CDR1 and CDR2: MNHEY, SMNVEV (reference sequence). This CDR3 spans 17 amino acids.

This clone occurred a few times. The rearrangement links TRBV5-8 to TRBJ1-6; no firm D call. Between the trimmed V and J ends, which lost 2 bases and 9 bases, there was a span of 12 bases. The CDR3 has 14 amino acids. The germline CDR1 and CDR2 sequences are SGHTS and YDEGEE. The CDR3: CASSLGQRFSPLHF. DNA of the CDR3: TGTGCCAGCAGCTTAGGCCAGAGGTTTTCACCCCTCCACTTT.

The genes are TRBV5-1 and TRBJ1-3; D unclear. The CDR3 extends over 18 amino acids. Germline values: CDR1 SGHRS, CDR2 YFSETQ. Between the trimmed V and J ends, which lost 0 bases and 4 bases, there was a span of 20 bases. Here the CDR3 DNA reads TGCGCCAGCAGCTTGGGGCTCAGGCCCACAGAGGGAGGAAACACCATATATTTT. The encoded protein is CASSLGLRPTEGGNTIYF.

The chain joins TRBV5-4 to TRBJ2-3; no firm D call. This CDR3 region has 14 residues. V dropped 4 bases and J dropped 3 bases, with 12 bases sitting between them. In germline, CDR1 is SGHNT, CDR2 YYREEE (reference sequence). In DNA, the CDR3 is TGTGCCAGCAGCCCCGGGTCCCCGACAGATACGCAGTATTTT. It translates to CASSPGSPTDTQYF.

V and J are TRBV5-1 and TRBJ1-2; tentatively, D is TRBD1 (5 bases). The V gene lost 3 bases and the J gene lost 3 bases, with 15 bases spanning the gap. Germline V gives CDR1 SGHRS, CDR2 YFSETQ. This CDR3 comprises 15 residues. The CDR3 reads CASSSGQGGDYGYTF. As DNA, the CDR3 is TGCGCCAGCAGCTCGGGTCAAGGAGGGGACTATGGCTACACCTTC.

The chain has TRBV7-3 and TRBJ2-1; 11 nucleotides line up with TRBD2. Germline CDR1 and CDR2: SGHTA and FQGTGA. Unmatched junction bases numbered 3, after V lost 5 bases and J lost 3 bases. The CDR3 is 15 amino acids. CDR3 amino acids: CASSLAGGNYNEQFF. DNA of the CDR3: TGTGCCAGCAGCCTAGCGGGGGGAAACTACAATGAGCAGTTCTTC.

The chain uses TRBV10-3 and TRBJ2-5; 9 bases line up with TRBD1. V was pared by 4 bases and J by 7 bases, with 4 bases of the junction left unmatched. Germline CDR1 and CDR2: ENHRY and SYGVKD. This CDR3 region has 13 residues. CDR3 loop: CAISVQGAGTQYF. CDR3 nucleotide sequence: TGTGCCATCAGTGTACAGGGGGCAGGGACCCAGTACTTC.

This chain links TRBV11-2 with TRBJ2-7; 7 bases line up with TRBD1. The junction had 4 bases not matched to a gene; V was cut back by 4 bases and J by 7 bases. The CDR3 totals 12 residues. Germline V gene sequence: CDR1 SGHAT, CDR2 FQNNGV. The CDR3 sequence: CASSSRTGEQYF. CDR3 sequence (DNA): TGTGCCAGCAGCTCAAGGACAGGAGAGCAGTACTTC.

This clone appeared once. This chain uses TRBV5-1 with TRBJ2-1; D is unresolved. The germline gives CDR1 SGHRS, CDR2 YFSETQ. CDR3 length equals 17 residues. V was shortened by 0 bases and J by 3 bases, with 16 bases between the two germline ends. In DNA form, the CDR3 reads TGCGCCAGCAGCTTGGTTAGGTCTACAGAAATCTACAATGAGCAGTTCTTC. This codes for CASSLVRSTEIYNEQFF.

The rearrangement uses TRBV10-3 and TRBJ2-1; no clear D. V lost 4 bases and J lost 0, with 4 bases in between. CDR3 size: 13 residues. Germline V CDR1 and CDR2: ENHRY, SYGVKD. CDR3 sequence: CAISGASYNEQFF. The CDR3 bases are TGTGCCATCAGTGGGGCCTCCTACAATGAGCAGTTCTTC.

This chain links TRBV6-1 with TRBJ1-1; D is possibly TRBD1 (6 bases). CDR1 MNHNS and CDR2 SASEGT come from the germline V gene. This CDR3 is built from 15 residues. Trimming removed 4 bases from V and 0 bases from J, with 12 bases in between. CDR3 coding DNA: TGTGCCAGCAGTGTAGATGGGGGCATGAACACTGAAGCTTTCTTT. This sequence encodes CASSVDGGMNTEAFF.

V is TRBV5-1 and J is TRBJ2-3; D is possibly TRBD1 (5 bases). CDR3 length equals 13 residues. Germline values: CDR1 SGHRS, CDR2 YFSETQ. Between the trimmed V and J ends, which lost 4 bases and 6 bases, there was a span of 12 bases. The CDR3 is CASSEGAADTQYF. CDR3 in DNA: TGCGCCAGCAGCGAAGGGGCAGCCGATACGCAGTATTTT.

This clone was seen a few times. The chain employs TRBV2 and TRBJ1-2; the match to TRBD1 covers 10 bases. Trimming cost V 7 bases and J 7 bases; bases outside gene matches: 9. The CDR3 is 14 amino acids. CDR1 and CDR2 (germline): SNHLY, FYNNEI. The CDR3 DNA reads TGTGCCAGCACCCTCACGACAGGGGGCGGTGGCTACACCTTC. Translated: CASTLTTGGGGYTF. Using reference TRBV2 and TRBJ1-2 for the parts outside the CDR3, the full variable domain is EPEVTQTPSHQVTQMGQEVILRCVPISNHLYFYWYRQILGQKVEFLVSFYNNEISEKSEIFDDQFSVERPDGSNFTLKIRSTKLEDSAMYFCASTLTTGGGGYTFGSGTRLTVV.

On this clone: Other DNA sequences in this specimen translate into the identical CDR3. The chain joins TRBV5-1 to TRBJ2-3; D might be TRBD2 (7 bases). V was clipped by 2 bases and J by 6 bases, with 13 bases between them. The CDR3 extends over 14 amino acids. Germline CDR1 is SGHRS and CDR2 is YFSETQ. DNA for the CDR3: TGCGCCAGCAGCTTAGGCGGGGGCGAGGATACGCAGTATTTT. As protein: CASSLGGGEDTQYF.

The chain joins TRBV27 to TRBJ1-4, with a tentative D call TRBD1 (6 bases). The CDR3 spans 16 residues. Trimming took 4 bases from V and 0 from J, leaving 12 bases between them. Germline lookup yields CDR1 MNHEY and CDR2 SMNVEV (reference sequence). CDR3 coding DNA: TGTGCCAGCAGTTCTTACAGGGTGACAACTAATGAAAAACTGTTTTTT. This encodes CASSSYRVTTNEKLFF.